Described below is a single TCR beta chain sequence and its context. The data are from a study of shared clonotypes between healthy human individuals. Repertoires were generated with immunoSEQ multiplex PCR, while TCRdb's copy carries only in-frame clones and drops some. This sample yields about 2 million clones, of which around 95% are seen a single time; more than 0.1% belongs to the top ten. The sequence came from a man aged 18 to 29 in good health. Sequencing input: naive CD4+ T cells sorted from blood. Subset defined: CD45RA+ positively selected.

For the CDR3, the DNA is TGTGCCTGGAGTGTGGAAAGGGTGGGCACTGAAGCTTTCTTT. It yields the protein CAWSVERVGTEAFF. The chain recombines TRBV30 with TRBJ1-1; no firm D call. This CDR3 spans 14 amino acids. CDR1 is GTSNPN and CDR2 is SVGIG in the germline V gene (reference sequence). Trimming took off 0 bases at V and 4 bases at J, with 12 bases between the two ends.